These 22 T cell receptor beta chains originate from one sample sequenced in a study of tumor-infiltrating lymphocytes in primary liver carcinoma. With a constant-region primer, TCR beta cDNA was made from around 530 ng of total RNA. Amplification in three nested multiplex PCR rounds with slightly modified ARM-PCR gave rise to TCR beta libraries. Forward primers for TRBV1-TRBV30 and a C-beta reverse primer served the first two PCR rounds, at around 9 cycles each. From the multiplex PCR reads, TCRdb called clonotypes with MiXCR, one entry per CDR3 protein. The table lists under 130,000 distinct CDR3 sequences, approximately 82% of them singletons. From roughly 20-30 mg of unsorted bulk tissue, DNA and RNA were co-extracted together. Specimen: liver tumor tissue from sampling region 3. Documented subset: tumor region T3, left-lateral pole. All receptors derive from a man in his forties with primary liver carcinoma and hepatitis B virus infection.

About this clonotype itself: A junction boundary mismatches the germline segment, possibly from a read error. This chain joins TRBV4-1 and TRBJ2-2; D is possibly TRBD2 (6 bases). The CDR3 extends over 15 amino acids. Germline-derived CDR1 and CDR2 are MGHRA and YSYEKL. CDR3: CASSQGAVVTGEVFF. As DNA, the CDR3 is TGCGCCAGCAGCCAAGGGGCCGTAGTTACCGGGGAGGTGTTTTTC.

As concerns this clonotype: At one boundary the junction diverges from the germline segment, which might be a read error. This rearrangement joins TRBV4-2 to TRBJ2-2; TRBD1 or TRBD2 may be the D gene (5 bases each). This CDR3 has 15 amino acids. Germline loops: CDR1 LGHNA, CDR2 YNFKEQ. CDR3 bases: TGTGCCAGCAGCCAAAACCGGGGCACAACCGGGGAGCTGTTTTTC. Protein: CASSQNRGTTGELFF.

This clonotype showed up just a few times. A read error may explain this, as a much larger clone is one base away. This rearrangement joins TRBV10-3 to TRBJ2-5; D is uncertain. In germline, CDR1 is ENHRY, CDR2 SYGVKD. CDR3 length: 13 residues. CDR3 in amino acids: CVISARTEETQYF. CDR3 nucleotides: TGTGTCATCAGTGCAAGGACGGAGGAGACCCAGTACTTC.

Concerning this clonotype itself: A read error may produce the germline difference seen at one junction end. The V call is TRBV6-6, the J call TRBJ1-6; the D gene is possibly TRBD1 (5 bases). Germline V gene lookup returns CDR1 MNHNY and CDR2 SVGAGI (reference sequence). The CDR3 runs to 13 residues. CDR3 in DNA: TGTGTCAGCAGTACGACGGGGCTTTCGCCCCTCCACTTT. Protein product: CVSSTTGLSPLHF.

The rearrangement joins TRBV28 to TRBJ2-5, with D perhaps matching TRBD2 (5 bases). The V gene lost 7 bases and the J gene lost 4 bases, with 16 bases spanning the gap. The CDR3 extends over 14 amino acids. The V gene's germline CDR1 is MDHEN and CDR2 SYDVKM. As DNA, the CDR3 is TGTGCCAGCACGCCAGACGGGGTGGTAGAGACCCAGTACTTC. Translated, it gives CASTPDGVVETQYF. The full variable domain, in which reference TRBV28 and TRBJ2-5 provide the parts outside the CDR3, is DVKVTQSSRYLVKRTGEKVFLECVQDMDHENMFWYRQDPGLGLRLIYFSYDVKMKEKGDIPEGYSVSREKKERFSLILESASTNQTSMYLCASTPDGVVETQYFGPGTRLLVL.

Remarks on this clonotype: The missing conserved phenylalanine or tryptophan at the end of this CDR3 makes a read error likely. Because the CDR3's place on the DNA is in doubt, the DNA is left out and the CDR3 is given as listed by TCRdb. This chain links TRBV11-2 with TRBJ1-2. A total of 13 residues make up the CDR3, ends included. Germline assignment: CDR1 SGHAT and CDR2 FQNNGV. The CDR3 region is CASSLFGCYGYTL.

This clonotype turned up a few times. A read error may account for a junction end that differs from germline. The chain recombines TRBV4-3 with TRBJ1-6, with 7 bases identical to TRBD1. The CDR3 has 16 residues. Germline V gene sequence: CDR1 LGHNA, CDR2 YSLEER. The CDR3 DNA sequence: TGCGCCAGCAGCTCCTGGGACAGAGGAAGGAGTTCACCCCTCCACTTC. This codes for CASSSWDRGRSSPLHF.

The chain joins TRBV10-2 to TRBJ2-3; D gene unclear. Trimming took 5 bases from V and 6 from J, leaving 6 bases between them. The V gene's germline CDR1 is WSHSY and CDR2 SAAADI. The CDR3 consists of 11 residues. The CDR3 sequence: CASSHSDTQYF. The CDR3, as DNA: TGCGCCAGCAGTCACAGTGATACGCAGTATTTT.

As regards this clonotype: Germline is not matched at one junction end, which may reflect a read error. The chain combines TRBV29-1 with TRBJ1-1; 8 nucleotides match TRBD1. Germline loops: CDR1 SQVTM, CDR2 ANQGSEA. The CDR3 is 15 residues long. The CDR3 protein is CSVAGGWWMNTETFF. The CDR3 DNA follows: TGCAGCGTTGCAGGGGGCTGGTGGATGAATACTGAAACTTTCTTT.

As concerns this clonotype: The conserved phenylalanine or tryptophan is not found at the CDR3 terminus, so this likely reflects a read error. The chain links TRBV4-3 to TRBJ2-3; D is possibly TRBD2 (5 bases). The CDR3 is made up of 16 amino acids. Trimming removed 7 bases from V and 5 bases from J, with 22 bases in between. CDR1 is LGHNA and CDR2 is YSLEER in the germline V gene. CDR3 nucleotides: TGCGCCAGCAACCACGCACCGTTAACAGAGGGAGATACGCAGTATCTT. Protein sequence: CASNHAPLTEGDTQYL.

The sample holds many counts of this clonotype. The chain employs TRBV13 and TRBJ2-7; D is possibly TRBD1 (6 bases). V shed 5 bases and J shed 6 bases, with 11 bases lying between them. Germline lookup yields CDR1 PRHDT and CDR2 FYEKMQ (reference sequence). This CDR3 has 12 residues. The CDR3 sequence: CASSPRGGEQYF. The CDR3 DNA reads as TGTGCCAGCAGCCCCCGAGGGGGCGAGCAGTACTTC.

A note on this clonotype: At one end, the junction sequence differs from germline, possibly due to a read error. The genes are TRBV6-6 and TRBJ2-3; TRBD2 matches at 13 bases. Germline V gives CDR1 MNHNY, CDR2 SVGAGI (reference sequence). The length of the CDR3 is 20 residues. DNA for the CDR3: TGTGCCAGCAGTCCAAGGACTAGCGGGAGTACAAAAAGGGGTACAGATACGCAATTTTTT. This translates into CASSPRTSGSTKRGTDTQFF.

Remarks on this clonotype: At one of its ends the junction is not consistent with the germline gene, which may arise from a read error. The V gene is TRBV10-2, the J gene TRBJ2-3; D call uncertain. Germline CDR1 WSHSY, CDR2 SAAADI. The CDR3 is 11 amino acids. The CDR3: CASSRTNTQYF. The CDR3 region has the DNA TGCGCCAGCAGTCGCACAAATACGCAGTATTTT.

For this clonotype: An end of the junction does not agree with germline; a read error may underlie this. The chain couples TRBV29-1 to TRBJ2-3; 8 bases map to TRBD2. Germline V gives CDR1 SQVTM, CDR2 ANQGSEA. The CDR3 runs 15 residues. CDR3 residues: CSVRTSWSWNDRQYF. The CDR3 bases are TGCAGCGTACGGACTAGCTGGAGTTGGAATGATAGGCAGTATTTT.

The chain carries TRBV21-1 and TRBJ1-1; the D call of TRBD1 is as the table states it, not checked on the DNA. TRBV21-1 is a recognized pseudogene. The length of the CDR3 is 18 residues. The CDR3 region is CASFGWGFGRSRDTEAFF. The CDR3 DNA reads TGTGCCAGCTTTGGTTGGGGGTTCGGAAGGTCAAGGGACACTGAAGCTTTCTTT.

The J gene is TRBJ2-7, the V gene TRBV5-1; 7 bases line up with TRBD1. V lost 7 bases, J lost 11 bases, and 9 bases stayed unmatched. This CDR3 has 11 residues. Germline V gene data show CDR1 as SGHRS and CDR2 as YFSETQ. This chain's CDR3 is CASGIDRVEYF. The DNA for the CDR3 is TGCGCCAGCGGGATAGACAGGGTTGAGTACTTC.

This chain links TRBV28 with TRBJ1-1, with D perhaps matching TRBD1 (5 bases). V shed 11 bases and J shed 1 base, with 20 bases lying between them. The CDR3 consists of 15 residues. CDR1 is MDHEN and CDR2 is SYDVKM in the germline V gene. CDR3 nucleotides: TGTGCCGGCGGTTTAGCAACAACAGGGAACACTGAAGCTTTCTTT. Translating gives CAGGLATTGNTEAFF.

The chain employs TRBV11-2 and TRBJ2-7; no clear D. CDR3 length: 15 amino acids. Germline CDR1 and CDR2: SGHAT and FQNNGV. The germline V and J ends were trimmed by 11 bases and 5 bases, with 25 bases remaining between them. CDR3 DNA: TGTGCCGGCAACTTACGATGCACTGGGGAAAACGAGCAGTACTTC. Residues: CAGNLRCTGENEQYF.

This clonotype was picked up many times. Because the CDR3 is missing its conserved closing phenylalanine or tryptophan, this is likely a read error. The chain recombines TRBV6-2 or TRBV6-3 with TRBJ2-1; D not resolved. The germline CDR1 and CDR2 sequences are MNHEY and SVGEGT. The CDR3 spans 15 residues. The V end lost 3 bases, the J end lost 3 bases, and 12 bases lay between the germline ends. In DNA form, the CDR3 reads TGTGCCAGCAGTTATGAGATCGTTGGCTACAATGAGCAGTTCCTC. Translating it yields CASSYEIVGYNEQFL.

About this clonotype: An end of the junction differs from the germline gene, which may be a read error. The chain couples TRBV7-3 to TRBJ2-1; the D gene is possibly TRBD2 (5 bases). The germline V gene has CDR1 SGHTA and CDR2 FQGTGA. The CDR3 consists of 13 residues. CDR3 nucleotides: TGTGCCAGCATCTTAGTGCGGGACAATGAGCAGTTCTTC. Translation gives CASILVRDNEQFF.

The V and J genes are TRBV24-1 and TRBJ2-3; TRBD1 aligns across 7 bases. The CDR3 runs 17 residues. Germline V gene lookup returns CDR1 KGHDR and CDR2 SFDVKD. J gave up 7 bases and V 2 bases, and 14 bases lay outside the gene matches. In DNA, the CDR3 is TGTGCCACCAGTGATTCTTTAGGACAGGCAATTATAAATACGCAGTATTTT. Its translation is CATSDSLGQAIINTQYF.

Notes on this clonotype: This may arise from a read error, as a much more abundant clone is one base away. This chain uses TRBV7-9 with TRBJ2-3; 8 nucleotides agree with TRBD2. The germline V gene has CDR1 SEHNR and CDR2 FQNEAQ (reference sequence). The CDR3 has 16 residues. As DNA, the CDR3 is TGTGCCAGCAGCTTAGGATCGGCGGGAGGAGGAGATATGCAGTATTTT. The encoded protein is CASSLGSAGGGDMQYF.